A single sample is the source of the 3 T cell receptor beta chains below, sequenced in a study of blood T cell repertoires in COVID-19. Clones were read by immunoSEQ multiplex PCR, and TCRdb kept only the in-frame ones, dropping some. This table holds about 290,000 clones, 89% found once. Input material: PBMCs or T cells enriched from blood (not recorded which). These receptor sequences come from a middle-aged woman who had recovered from COVID-19.

The chain employs TRBV15 and TRBJ2-1; TRBD1 matches 9 bases. The J segment lost 7 bases and the V segment lost 0 bases, leaving 7 bases of the junction unmatched. The germline CDR1 and CDR2 sequences are LNHNV and YYDKDF (reference sequence). This CDR3 is 16 amino acids long. The CDR3 loop is CATSRDGIQGANEQFF. CDR3 DNA: TGTGCCACCAGCAGAGACGGTATACAGGGGGCGAATGAGCAGTTCTTC.

The chain uses TRBV9 and TRBJ2-1; D is possibly TRBD2 (6 bases). The V gene lost 4 bases and the J gene lost 4 bases, with 18 bases spanning the gap. The CDR3 consists of 16 residues. Looked up from germline, CDR1 is SGDLS and CDR2 is YYNGEE. For the CDR3, the DNA is TGTGCCAGCAGCTCCCGCGGAGCGGGTTCGTACAATGAGCAGTTCTTC. It is translated as CASSSRGAGSYNEQFF.

CDR3 DNA: TGTGCCAGCAGCTCACTAGCGGGATACAATGAGCAGTTCTTC. Translated: CASSSLAGYNEQFF. The J gene is TRBJ2-1, the V gene TRBV11-2; the match to TRBD2 covers 10 bases. The CDR3 is made up of 14 amino acids. V shed 4 bases and J 4 bases; nucleotides not matched to a gene: 1. CDR1 and CDR2 (germline): SGHAT, FQNNGV.